The 24 T cell receptor beta chains given below trace back to one sample, sequenced in a study of Graves' ophthalmopathy and Graves' hyperthyroidism. RNA transcripts were the template, and TCR beta CDR3 regions were amplified from them. HTBI primers were used in a first-round RT-PCR, which preceded a second-round multiplex PCR. TCRdb re-derived calls from the multiplex PCR reads in MiXCR, one entry per CDR3 protein. Of about 500,000 distinct CDR3 sequences listed, 13% to 15% are singletons. Sample: blood. The receptors here all came from a woman aged 25 to 39 with Graves' ophthalmopathy.

This clonotype was seen at least ten times. The chain joins TRBV27 to TRBJ2-7; D is perhaps TRBD1 (6 bases). The CDR3 has 16 amino acids. Looked up from germline, CDR1 is MNHEY and CDR2 is SMNVEV (reference sequence). Trimming left V 2 bases short and J 3 bases short, with 17 bases between. The CDR3 nucleotides read TGTGCCAGCAGTTTAAGCGTCGGGACAAGTAACTACGAGCAGTACTTC. Its translation: CASSLSVGTSNYEQYF.

This clonotype came up a few times. Possible read error: a much larger clone is one base away. The rearrangement links TRBV9 to TRBJ2-7; 13 bases are shared with TRBD2. CDR1 and CDR2 from the germline V gene are SGDLS and YYNGEE. CDR3 length equals 15 residues. Trimming removed 3 bases from V and 3 bases from J; junction bases left unmatched: 3. CDR3 sequence reads: CASSATSGRDYEQYF. As DNA, the CDR3 is TGTGCCAGCAGCGCAACTAGCGGGAGGGACTACGAGCAGTACTTC.

The V gene is TRBV11-2, the J gene TRBJ2-5, with 14 bases identical to TRBD2. CDR1 SGHAT and CDR2 FQNNGV come from the germline V gene. J lost 4 bases, V lost 8 bases, and 6 bases had no gene match. This CDR3 has 15 residues. The CDR3 coding sequence is TGTGCCAGCGTTGGCGGACTAGCGGGAGGAGAGACCCAGTACTTC. Translating gives CASVGGLAGGETQYF.

The rearrangement links TRBV9 to TRBJ1-1, with D hard to call. Germline-derived CDR1 and CDR2 are SGDLS and YYNGEE. Trimming took 3 bases from V and 2 from J, leaving 14 bases between them. This CDR3 spans 15 amino acids. CDR3 protein: CASSATVNANTEAFF. The CDR3 DNA sequence: TGTGCCAGCAGCGCCACAGTAAACGCAAACACTGAAGCTTTCTTT. The full variable domain, rest sourced from reference TRBV9 and TRBJ1-1, is DSGVTQTPKHLITATGQRVTLRCSPRSGDLSVYWYQQSLDQGLQFLIQYYNGEERAKGNILERFSAQQFPDLHSELNLSSLELGDSALYFCASSATVNANTEAFFGQGTRLTVV.

This clonotype was counted at least ten times. The rearrangement joins TRBV6-2 or TRBV6-3 to TRBJ2-7; tentative D call: TRBD1 (6 bases). This CDR3 region has 14 residues. V was pared by 0 bases and J by 5 bases, with 11 bases between. Germline V CDR1 and CDR2: MNHEY, SVGEGT. This CDR3 reads CASSYSNRVDEQYF. In nucleotides, the CDR3 is TGTGCCAGCAGTTACTCGAACAGGGTCGACGAGCAGTACTTC.

In its sample, this clonotype was seen many times. The rearrangement links TRBV10-1 to TRBJ1-3; D not certain. The CDR3 length is 15 residues. CDR1 and CDR2 from the germline V gene are WNHNN and SYGVQD (reference sequence). Trimming pared 3 bases from V and 1 base from J, leaving 10 bases between. The CDR3 spells CASSDPTSSGNTIYF. In nucleotides, the CDR3 is TGCGCCAGCAGTGACCCAACTTCATCTGGAAACACCATATATTTT.

Concerning this clonotype itself: A much larger clone sits a single nucleotide away, making a read error possible. The chain is built from TRBV24-1 and TRBJ1-5, with D hard to call. Germline assignment: CDR1 KGHDR and CDR2 SFDVKD. The CDR3 runs to 14 residues. The CDR3 DNA follows: TGTGTCACCAGTGACGACTCGACCTATCAGCCCCAGCATTTT. Translating it yields CVTSDDSTYQPQHF.

The CDR3 DNA reads as TGCGCCAGCAAGGAGATGGGGGGGCCGACGGAGACCCAGTACTTC. As protein: CASKEMGGPTETQYF. The chain joins TRBV5-1 to TRBJ2-5, with D possibly being TRBD2 (7 bases). The CDR3 loop spans 15 amino acids. V was trimmed by 6 bases and J by 5 bases, leaving 20 bases between them. Germline V gene data show CDR1 as SGHRS and CDR2 as YFSETQ.

The chain recombines TRBV2 with TRBJ1-6; tentatively, D is TRBD1 (6 bases). The V gene lost 8 bases and the J gene lost 10 bases, with 18 bases spanning the gap. Germline values: CDR1 SNHLY, CDR2 FYNNEI. The CDR3 length is 14 residues. CDR3 sequence reads: CASSGTGQGSPLHF. The CDR3 nucleotides are TGTGCCAGCTCCGGAACAGGCCAGGGGTCACCCCTCCACTTT.

J is TRBJ1-5 and V is TRBV11-2; D is unresolved. The CDR3 has 17 amino acids. Trimming left V 2 bases short and J 0 bases short, with 14 bases between. The germline CDR1 and CDR2 sequences are SGHAT and FQNNGV. CDR3 DNA sequence: TGTGCCAGCAGCTTAAGGAAAGCCGAATATAGCAATCAGCCCCAGCATTTT. Residues: CASSLRKAEYSNQPQHF.

In the case of this clonotype: One junction end disagrees with the germline gene, perhaps due to a read error. V gene TRBV5-1 combines with J gene TRBJ2-2, with TRBD2 as a possible D gene (5 bases). The length of the CDR3 is 15 residues. Germline V lookup: CDR1 SGHRS, CDR2 YFSETQ. CDR3 amino acids: CASSRTGFDTGEMFF. The CDR3 DNA follows: TGCGCCAGCAGCCGGACGGGATTTGACACCGGGGAGATGTTTTTT. Looking up the rest from reference TRBV5-1 and TRBJ2-2 gives the full variable domain: KAGVTQTPRYLIKTRGQQVTLSCSPISGHRSVSWYQQTPGQGLQFLFEYFSETQRNKGNFPGRFSGRQFSNSRSEMNVSTLELGDSALYLCASSRTGFDTGEMFFGEGSRLTVL.

This clonotype showed up many times. The rearrangement uses TRBV7-2 and TRBJ2-2, with D maybe TRBD2 (6 bases). CDR3 length: 14 residues. The germline gives CDR1 SGHTA, CDR2 FQGNSA. Trimming left V 5 bases short and J 6 bases short, with 13 bases between. The CDR3: CASSARLVPGELFF. CDR3 in DNA: TGTGCCAGCAGCGCCCGACTAGTTCCCGGGGAGCTGTTTTTT.

This clonotype was picked up many times. This chain joins TRBV6-4 and TRBJ2-7, with 7 nucleotides matching TRBD1. With 8 bases clipped from V and 4 bases from J, the junction kept 14 bases outside the gene matches. CDR3 size: 15 residues. Germline V gene data show CDR1 as MRHNA and CDR2 as SNTAGT. This CDR3 reads CASSREGAPPYEQYF. CDR3 in DNA: TGTGCCAGCTCCCGAGAGGGGGCACCCCCTTACGAGCAGTACTTC.

This clonotype was observed at least ten times. The chain couples TRBV5-1 to TRBJ1-2, with D uncertain. Per germline, CDR1 SGHRS and CDR2 YFSETQ. The CDR3 is 14 amino acids. Trimming cost V 3 bases and J 2 bases, with 11 bases left between them. The CDR3 region is CASSSGAENYGYTF. The CDR3 nucleotides are TGCGCCAGCAGCTCAGGTGCCGAGAACTATGGCTACACCTTC.

V and J are TRBV6-1 and TRBJ1-2; D may be TRBD1 (6 bases). V was clipped by 8 bases and J by 5 bases, with 21 bases between them. Per the germline V gene, CDR1 is MNHNS and CDR2 is SASEGT. This CDR3 comprises 15 residues. The DNA for the CDR3 is TGTGCCAGCTCCTCCTATTCAGGGGCCCTATATGGCTACACCTTC. It encodes CASSSYSGALYGYTF.

The rearrangement links TRBV20-1 to TRBJ2-7, with 7 bases matching TRBD2. The junction had 9 bases not matched to a gene; V was cut back by 4 bases and J by 9 bases. Germline-derived CDR1 and CDR2 are DFQATT and SNEGSKA (reference sequence). The CDR3 consists of 12 residues. The CDR3 reads CSANVPGGGQYF. CDR3 DNA: TGCAGTGCTAACGTCCCGGGGGGAGGGCAGTACTTC.

About this clonotype itself: This CDR3 fails to terminate in the conserved phenylalanine or tryptophan, so it likely reflects a read error. The chain carries TRBV18 and TRBJ1-5; D gene uncertain. The CDR3 sequence is 12 residues long. Germline V gene data show CDR1 as KGHSH and CDR2 as LQKENI. V was clipped by 6 bases and J by 2 bases, with 5 bases between them. The CDR3 coding sequence is TGTGCCAGCTCGAGGGGCAATCAGCCCCAGCATTAT. Its protein product is CASSRGNQPQHY.

At least ten counts were recorded for this clonotype. This chain connects TRBV2 to TRBJ1-5; TRBD1 is a possible D gene (6 bases). V was trimmed by 3 bases and J by 6 bases, leaving 9 bases between them. Germline lookup yields CDR1 SNHLY and CDR2 FYNNEI. This CDR3 contains 13 residues. This CDR3 reads CASSDQGSQPQHF. The CDR3 nucleotides read TGTGCCAGCAGTGATCAGGGGAGTCAGCCCCAGCATTTT. The whole variable domain, remainder taken from reference TRBV2 and TRBJ1-5, is EPEVTQTPSHQVTQMGQEVILRCVPISNHLYFYWYRQILGQKVEFLVSFYNNEISEKSEIFDDQFSVERPDGSNFTLKIRSTKLEDSAMYFCASSDQGSQPQHFGDGTRLSIL.

The V and J genes are TRBV5-1 and TRBJ1-1; 11 positions match TRBD1. CDR1 and CDR2 (germline): SGHRS, YFSETQ. The CDR3 has 15 amino acids. With 0 bases clipped from V and 6 bases from J, the junction kept 4 bases outside the gene matches. This CDR3 is CASSLGTGGAPEAFF. DNA of the CDR3: TGCGCCAGCAGCTTGGGGACAGGGGGCGCCCCTGAAGCTTTCTTT.

The sample holds many counts of this clonotype. V is TRBV6-1 and J is TRBJ2-5; 7 nucleotides match TRBD1. From germline, CDR1 is MNHNS and CDR2 SASEGT. The V and J ends lost 8 bases and 4 bases, in that order; junction bases with no gene match: 10. This CDR3 contains 14 residues. This CDR3 reads CASELPGQTETQYF. DNA for the CDR3: TGTGCCAGCGAGCTCCCGGGACAGACAGAGACCCAGTACTTC.

This clonotype was found many times. V and J are TRBV19 and TRBJ1-1, with 10 bases lining up with TRBD1. V trimming: 3 bases; J trimming: 4 bases; junction bases outside the gene matches: 8. The CDR3 spans 16 residues. Germline assignment: CDR1 LNHDA and CDR2 SQIVND (reference sequence). CDR3 in DNA: TGTGCCAGTAGTATCCCTCGACAGGGGGCGGGCACTGAAGCTTTCTTT. This encodes CASSIPRQGAGTEAFF.

This clonotype was counted at least ten times. The genes are TRBV15 and TRBJ1-5; D unresolved. The CDR3 is made up of 13 amino acids. V gave up 0 bases and J gave up 9 bases, with 9 bases separating them. Germline CDR1 is LNHNV and CDR2 is YYDKDF (reference sequence). CDR3 nucleotide sequence: TGTGCCACCAGCAGAGATCAAGGAGGGCCCCAGCATTTT. It translates to CATSRDQGGPQHF.

The rearrangement joins TRBV30 to TRBJ1-2; the D gene is possibly TRBD1 (5 bases). CDR3 size: 16 residues. CDR1 is GTSNPN and CDR2 is SVGIG in the germline V gene (reference sequence). The V end was cut by 2 bases, the J end by 4 bases, with 20 bases between. CDR3 DNA sequence: TGTGCCTGGAGTCTCCCAGTGACAGCGAAATCCTATGGCTACACCTTC. Protein: CAWSLPVTAKSYGYTF.

This clonotype has more than one count but fewer than ten. The gene calls are TRBV10-1 and TRBJ2-4, with D possibly TRBD2 on 6 matching bases. This CDR3 is 15 amino acids long. Germline CDR1 and CDR2: WNHNN and SYGVQD (reference sequence). V lost 1 base and J lost 6, with 13 bases in between. This chain's CDR3 is CASSELTRGTNIQYF. CDR3 DNA: TGCGCCAGCAGTGAGTTGACTAGGGGAACAAACATTCAGTACTTC.